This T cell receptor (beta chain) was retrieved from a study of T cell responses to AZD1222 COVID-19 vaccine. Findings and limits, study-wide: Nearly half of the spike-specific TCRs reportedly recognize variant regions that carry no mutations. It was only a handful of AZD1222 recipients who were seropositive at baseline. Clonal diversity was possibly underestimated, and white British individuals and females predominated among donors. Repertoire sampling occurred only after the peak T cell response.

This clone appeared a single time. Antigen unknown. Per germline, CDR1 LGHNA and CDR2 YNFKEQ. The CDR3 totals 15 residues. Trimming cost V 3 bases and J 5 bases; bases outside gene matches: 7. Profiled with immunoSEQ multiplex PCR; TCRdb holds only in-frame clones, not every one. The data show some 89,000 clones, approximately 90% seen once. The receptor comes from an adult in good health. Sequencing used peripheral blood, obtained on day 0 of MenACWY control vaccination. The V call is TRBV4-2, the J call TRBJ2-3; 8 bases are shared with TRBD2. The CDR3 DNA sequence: TGTGCCAGCAGCCAGACTAGCGCGGATCTAGATACGCAGTATTTT. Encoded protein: CASSQTSADLDTQYF.